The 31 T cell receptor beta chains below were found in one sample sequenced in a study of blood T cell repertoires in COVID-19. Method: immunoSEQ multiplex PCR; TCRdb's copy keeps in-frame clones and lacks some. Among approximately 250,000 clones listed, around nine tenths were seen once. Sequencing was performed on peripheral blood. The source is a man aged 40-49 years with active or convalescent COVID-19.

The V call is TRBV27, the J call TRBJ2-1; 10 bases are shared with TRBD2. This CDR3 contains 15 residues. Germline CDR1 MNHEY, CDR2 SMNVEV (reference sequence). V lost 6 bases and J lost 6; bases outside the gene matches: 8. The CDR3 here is CASRIGTSVGNEQFF. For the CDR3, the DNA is TGTGCCAGCAGGATAGGGACTAGCGTCGGCAATGAGCAGTTCTTC.

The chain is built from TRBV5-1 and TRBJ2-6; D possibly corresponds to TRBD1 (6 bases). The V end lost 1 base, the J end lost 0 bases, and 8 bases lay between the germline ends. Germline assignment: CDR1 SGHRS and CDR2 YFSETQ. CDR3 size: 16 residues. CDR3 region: CASSLQGNSGANVLTF. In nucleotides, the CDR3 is TGCGCCAGCAGCTTGCAGGGGAACTCTGGGGCCAACGTCCTGACTTTC.

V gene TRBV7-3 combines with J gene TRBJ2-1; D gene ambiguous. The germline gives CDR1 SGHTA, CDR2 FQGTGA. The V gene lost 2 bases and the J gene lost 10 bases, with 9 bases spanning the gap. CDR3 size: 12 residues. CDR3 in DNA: TGTGCCAGCAGCTTAGAGACAAGGGAGCAGTTCTTC. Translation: CASSLETREQFF.

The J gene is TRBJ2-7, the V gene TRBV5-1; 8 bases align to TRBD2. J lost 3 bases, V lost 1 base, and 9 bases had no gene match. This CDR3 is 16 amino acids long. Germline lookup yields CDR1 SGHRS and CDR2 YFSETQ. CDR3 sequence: CASSLRTLAENYEQYF. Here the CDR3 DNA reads TGCGCCAGCAGCTTGCGGACACTAGCGGAGAACTACGAGCAGTACTTC.

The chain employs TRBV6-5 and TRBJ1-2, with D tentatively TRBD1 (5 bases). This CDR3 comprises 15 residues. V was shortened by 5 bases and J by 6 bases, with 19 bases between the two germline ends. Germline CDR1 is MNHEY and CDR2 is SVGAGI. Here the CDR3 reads CASSRQSGGMDGYTF. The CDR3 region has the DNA TGTGCCAGCAGTAGACAGTCGGGGGGTATGGATGGCTACACCTTC.

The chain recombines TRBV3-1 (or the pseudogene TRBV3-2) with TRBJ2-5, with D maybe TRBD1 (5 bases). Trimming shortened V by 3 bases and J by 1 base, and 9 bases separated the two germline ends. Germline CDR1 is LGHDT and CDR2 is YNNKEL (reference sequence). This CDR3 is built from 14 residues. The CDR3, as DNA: TGTGCCAGCAGCCAGGACACTTCCCAAGAGACCCAGTACTTC. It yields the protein CASSQDTSQETQYF.

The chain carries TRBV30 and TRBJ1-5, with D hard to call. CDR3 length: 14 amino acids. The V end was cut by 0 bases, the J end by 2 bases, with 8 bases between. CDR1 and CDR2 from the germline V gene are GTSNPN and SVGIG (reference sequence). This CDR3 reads CAWSVVQGNQPQHF. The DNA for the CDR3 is TGTGCCTGGAGTGTAGTCCAGGGCAATCAGCCCCAGCATTTT.

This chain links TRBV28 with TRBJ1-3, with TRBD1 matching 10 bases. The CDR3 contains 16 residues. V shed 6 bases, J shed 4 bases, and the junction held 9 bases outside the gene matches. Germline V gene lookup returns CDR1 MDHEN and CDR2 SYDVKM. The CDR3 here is CASRESGTGVGNTIYF. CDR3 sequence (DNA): TGTGCCAGCAGAGAATCCGGGACAGGGGTCGGAAACACCATATATTTT.

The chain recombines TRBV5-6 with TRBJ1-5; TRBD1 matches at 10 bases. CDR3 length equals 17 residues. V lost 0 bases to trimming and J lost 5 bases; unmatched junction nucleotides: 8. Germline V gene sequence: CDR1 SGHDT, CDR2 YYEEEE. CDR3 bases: TGTGCCAGCAGCTTGGGCTTTTCGACAGGGGGCGATCAGCCCCAGCATTTT. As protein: CASSLGFSTGGDQPQHF.

The CDR3 DNA sequence: TGTGCTAGTGGTTTAGGGGCCGCAATGAACACTGAAGCTTTCTTT. Amino acid sequence: CASGLGAAMNTEAFF. The rearrangement uses TRBV12-5 and TRBJ1-1; a weak D match, TRBD1 (5 bases). Germline V CDR1 and CDR2: LGHNT, FRNRAP. The V end lost 3 bases, the J end lost 0 bases, and 11 bases lay between the germline ends. This CDR3 is built from 15 residues.

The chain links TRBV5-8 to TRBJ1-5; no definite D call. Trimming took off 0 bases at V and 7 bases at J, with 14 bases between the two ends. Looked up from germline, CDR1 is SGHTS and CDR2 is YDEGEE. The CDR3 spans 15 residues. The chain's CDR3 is CASSLDGLIRQPQHF. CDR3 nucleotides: TGTGCCAGCAGCTTGGACGGTCTAATAAGACAGCCCCAGCATTTT.

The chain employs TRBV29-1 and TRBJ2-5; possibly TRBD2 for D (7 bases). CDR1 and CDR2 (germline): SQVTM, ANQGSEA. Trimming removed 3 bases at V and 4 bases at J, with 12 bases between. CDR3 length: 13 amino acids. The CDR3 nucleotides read TGCAGCGTTGATCGGGGGGCGGGAGAGACCCAGTACTTC. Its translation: CSVDRGAGETQYF.

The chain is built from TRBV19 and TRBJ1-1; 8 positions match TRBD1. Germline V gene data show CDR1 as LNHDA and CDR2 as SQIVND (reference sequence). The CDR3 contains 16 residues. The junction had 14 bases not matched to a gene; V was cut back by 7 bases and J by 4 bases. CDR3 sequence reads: CASTPWAGGGSTEAFF. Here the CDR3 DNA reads TGTGCCAGTACCCCCTGGGCAGGGGGCGGTAGCACTGAAGCTTTCTTT.

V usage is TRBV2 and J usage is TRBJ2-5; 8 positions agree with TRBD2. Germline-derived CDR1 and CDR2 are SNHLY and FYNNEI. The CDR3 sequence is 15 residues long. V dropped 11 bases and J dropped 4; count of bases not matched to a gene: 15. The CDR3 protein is CASRSSGNLAETQYF. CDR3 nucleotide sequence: TGTGCCTCCCGTAGTAGCGGGAATTTGGCAGAGACCCAGTACTTC.

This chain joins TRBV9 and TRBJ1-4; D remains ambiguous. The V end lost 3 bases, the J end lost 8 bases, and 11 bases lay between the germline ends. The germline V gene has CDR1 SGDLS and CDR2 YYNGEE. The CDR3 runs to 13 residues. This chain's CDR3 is CASSGSPGEKLFF. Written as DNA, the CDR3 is TGTGCCAGCAGCGGCTCCCCGGGAGAAAAACTGTTTTTT. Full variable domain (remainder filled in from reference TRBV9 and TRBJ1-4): DSGVTQTPKHLITATGQRVTLRCSPRSGDLSVYWYQQSLDQGLQFLIQYYNGEERAKGNILERFSAQQFPDLHSELNLSSLELGDSALYFCASSGSPGEKLFFGSGTQLSVL.

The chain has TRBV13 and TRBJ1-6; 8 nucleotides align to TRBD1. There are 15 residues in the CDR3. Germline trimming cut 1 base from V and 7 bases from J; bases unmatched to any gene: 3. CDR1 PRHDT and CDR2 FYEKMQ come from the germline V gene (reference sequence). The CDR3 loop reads CASSLAGQGNSPLHF. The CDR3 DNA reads TGTGCCAGCAGCTTAGCCGGACAGGGAAATTCACCCCTCCACTTT.

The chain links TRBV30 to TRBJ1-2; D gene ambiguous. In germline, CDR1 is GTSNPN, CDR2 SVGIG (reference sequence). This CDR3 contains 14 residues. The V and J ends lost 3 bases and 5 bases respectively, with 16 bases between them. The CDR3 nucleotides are TGTGCCTGGAGCAGCATCCGGACGGGATATGGCTACACCTTC. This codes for CAWSSIRTGYGYTF.

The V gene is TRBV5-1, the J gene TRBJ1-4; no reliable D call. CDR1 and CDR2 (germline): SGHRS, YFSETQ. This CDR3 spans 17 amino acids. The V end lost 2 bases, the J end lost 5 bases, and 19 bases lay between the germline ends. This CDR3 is CASSFAGGLPPNEKLFF. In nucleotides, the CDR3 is TGCGCCAGCAGCTTCGCCGGAGGCCTCCCTCCGAATGAAAAACTGTTTTTT.

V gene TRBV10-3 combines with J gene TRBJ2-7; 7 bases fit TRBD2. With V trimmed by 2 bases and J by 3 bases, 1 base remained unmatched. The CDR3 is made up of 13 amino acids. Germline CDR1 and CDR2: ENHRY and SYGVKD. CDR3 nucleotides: TGTGCCATCAGTGAGCCGGGGGGCTACGAGCAGTACTTC. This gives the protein CAISEPGGYEQYF.

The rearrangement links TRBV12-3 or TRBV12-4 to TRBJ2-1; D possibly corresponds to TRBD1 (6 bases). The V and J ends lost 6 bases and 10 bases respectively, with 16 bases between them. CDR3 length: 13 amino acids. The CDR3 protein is CASSPGQGSEQFF. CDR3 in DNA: TGTGCCAGCAGCCCCGGGCAGGGGTCCGAGCAGTTCTTC.

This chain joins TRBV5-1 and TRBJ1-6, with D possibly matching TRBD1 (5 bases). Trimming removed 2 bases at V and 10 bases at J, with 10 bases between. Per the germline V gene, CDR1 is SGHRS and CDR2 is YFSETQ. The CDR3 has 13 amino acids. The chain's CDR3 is CASSLRGKSPLHF. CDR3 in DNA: TGCGCCAGCAGCTTAAGGGGAAAGTCACCCCTCCACTTT.

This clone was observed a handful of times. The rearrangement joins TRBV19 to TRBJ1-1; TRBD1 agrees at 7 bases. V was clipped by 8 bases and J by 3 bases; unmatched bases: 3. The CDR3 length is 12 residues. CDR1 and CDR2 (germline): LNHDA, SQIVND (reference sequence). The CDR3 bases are TGTGCCAGTTCGACAGGGTACACTGAAGCTTTCTTT. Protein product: CASSTGYTEAFF.

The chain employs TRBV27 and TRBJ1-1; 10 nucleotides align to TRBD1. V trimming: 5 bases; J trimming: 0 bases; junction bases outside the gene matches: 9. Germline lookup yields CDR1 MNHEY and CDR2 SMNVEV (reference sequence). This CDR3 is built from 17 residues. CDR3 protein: CASSRGQGIPLNTEAFF. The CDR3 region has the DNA TGTGCCAGCAGTCGGGGACAGGGGATTCCATTGAACACTGAAGCTTTCTTT.

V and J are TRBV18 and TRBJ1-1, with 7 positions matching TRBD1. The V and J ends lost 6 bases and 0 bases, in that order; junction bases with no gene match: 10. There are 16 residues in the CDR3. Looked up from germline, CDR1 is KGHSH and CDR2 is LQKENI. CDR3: CASSRRTGPMNTEAFF. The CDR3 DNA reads TGTGCCAGCTCGCGTAGGACAGGCCCTATGAACACTGAAGCTTTCTTT.

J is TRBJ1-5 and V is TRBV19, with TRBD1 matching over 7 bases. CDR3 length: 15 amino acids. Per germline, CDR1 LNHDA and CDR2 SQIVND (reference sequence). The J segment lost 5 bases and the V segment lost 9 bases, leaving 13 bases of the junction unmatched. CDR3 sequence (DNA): TGTGCCAGCACCCGAGACAGGGTGCTTTATCAGCCCCAGCATTTT. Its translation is CASTRDRVLYQPQHF.

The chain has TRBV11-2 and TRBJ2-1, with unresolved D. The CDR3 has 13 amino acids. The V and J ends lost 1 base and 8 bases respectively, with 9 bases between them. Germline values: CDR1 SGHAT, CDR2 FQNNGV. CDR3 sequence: CASSLVGAHEQFF. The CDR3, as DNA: TGTGCCAGCAGCTTAGTCGGTGCCCATGAGCAGTTCTTC. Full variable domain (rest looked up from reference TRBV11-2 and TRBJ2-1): EAGVAQSPRYKIIEKRQSVAFWCNPISGHATLYWYQQILGQGPKLLIQFQNNGVVDDSQLPKDRFSAERLKGVDSTLKIQPAKLEDSAVYLCASSLVGAHEQFFGPGTRLTVL.

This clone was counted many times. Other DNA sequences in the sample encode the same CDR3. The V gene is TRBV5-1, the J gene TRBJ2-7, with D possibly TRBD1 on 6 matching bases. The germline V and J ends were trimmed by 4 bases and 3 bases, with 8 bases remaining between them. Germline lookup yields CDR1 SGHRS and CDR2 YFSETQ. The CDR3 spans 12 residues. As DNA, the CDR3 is TGCGCCAGCAGCCCGACAGGCTACGAGCAGTACTTC. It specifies CASSPTGYEQYF.

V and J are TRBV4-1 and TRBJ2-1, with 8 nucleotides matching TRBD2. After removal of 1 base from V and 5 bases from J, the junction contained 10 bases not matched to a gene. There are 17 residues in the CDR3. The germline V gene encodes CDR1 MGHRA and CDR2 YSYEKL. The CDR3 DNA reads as TGCGCCAGCAGCCAAGGGAGGCGGGAGGCCTGGAACAATGAGCAGTTCTTC. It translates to CASSQGRREAWNNEQFF.

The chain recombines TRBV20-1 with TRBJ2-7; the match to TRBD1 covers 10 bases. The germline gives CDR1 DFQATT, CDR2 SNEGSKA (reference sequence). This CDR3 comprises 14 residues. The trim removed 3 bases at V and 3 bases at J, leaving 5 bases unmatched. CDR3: CSASPGTGDYEQYF. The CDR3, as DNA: TGCAGTGCTAGTCCCGGGACAGGGGACTACGAGCAGTACTTC.

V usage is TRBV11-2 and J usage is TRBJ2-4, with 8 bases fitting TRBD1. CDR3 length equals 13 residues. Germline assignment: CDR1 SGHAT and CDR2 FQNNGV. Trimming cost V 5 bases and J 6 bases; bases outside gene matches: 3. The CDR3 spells CASSQGQGNIQYF. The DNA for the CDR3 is TGTGCCAGCAGCCAAGGACAGGGAAACATTCAGTACTTC.

The CDR3 sequence: CASSSDRTPYEQYF. The CDR3 nucleotides read TGTGCCAGCAGCTCAGACAGAACCCCCTACGAGCAGTACTTC. The V call is TRBV9, the J call TRBJ2-7; tentative D call: TRBD1 (5 bases). The V end lost 4 bases, the J end lost 2 bases, and 13 bases lay between the germline ends. The CDR3 runs to 14 residues. Germline CDR1 SGDLS, CDR2 YYNGEE.